This T cell receptor beta chain emerged from a study of blood T cell repertoires in COVID-19. Overall study context: The samples span acute and convalescent COVID-19 from the United States, Italy and Spain. Sample material is recorded as cDNA or gDNA derived from T cells, B-cell-depleted T cells, or PBMCs.

The table lists this clone with a few counts. V dropped 4 bases and J dropped 6; count of bases not matched to a gene: 12. The germline V gene encodes CDR1 SEHNR and CDR2 FQNEAQ (reference sequence). This CDR3 region has 16 residues. As originally analysed: How many nucleated cells were present was estimated from reference gene primer amplification. Assay: immunoSEQ multiplex PCR; the TCRdb copy retains only in-frame clones and omits some. V and J calls and clone size are given by that table; D and trimming were obtained from the DNA. Here the sample spans 86,000 or so clones, about 95% being singletons.

This receptor was taken from a human donor with active COVID-19. The donor label of this sample is uncertain. Sequenced sample: peripheral blood. The chain combines TRBV7-9 with TRBJ1-5; 7 bases are a match to TRBD1. CDR3 sequence reads: CASSSSQTGSSQPQHF. The CDR3 coding sequence is TGTGCCAGCAGCTCATCCCAGACAGGGTCCAGTCAGCCCCAGCATTTT.